The 28 T cell receptor beta chains in this list originate from one sample, sequenced in a study of molecular identifiers for immune sequencing clone quantification. Using its own MiXCR run on the PCR reads, TCRdb lists one record per CDR3 protein. This sample has some 680,000 distinct CDR3 sequences; about 25% occur once, and the top ten carry 0.75% to 0.8%. The sequencing sample was made of naive CD8+ T cells from blood, with Jurkat cell RNA spiked in. Stated subset: FACS-sorted CD8+CD4-CCR7+CD45RA+ naive T cells. The receptors shown here come from a human donor in good health. Some libraries in this study had Jurkat cell RNA spiked in.

The V gene is TRBV27, the J gene TRBJ1-2, with 8 bases that match TRBD1. Germline loops: CDR1 MNHEY, CDR2 SMNVEV (reference sequence). The CDR3 has 13 residues. With 4 bases clipped from V and 3 bases from J, the junction kept 1 base outside the gene matches. CDR3 protein: CASSSGGDYGYTF. The CDR3 DNA reads TGTGCCAGCAGTTCAGGGGGCGACTATGGCTACACCTTC.

The V call is TRBV12-3 or TRBV12-4, the J call TRBJ1-5; no firm D call. The CDR3 covers 15 residues. Trimming removed 4 bases at V and 0 bases at J, with 10 bases between. For the CDR3, the DNA is TGTGCCAGCAGTTCTGGAGGGTATAGCAATCAGCCCCAGCATTTT. Residues: CASSSGGYSNQPQHF.

The V gene is TRBV15, the J gene TRBJ1-6; 7 nucleotides match TRBD1. Trimming removed 3 bases from V and 5 bases from J; junction bases left unmatched: 4. Germline V gene sequence: CDR1 LNHNV, CDR2 YYDKDF (reference sequence). This CDR3 spans 15 amino acids. CDR3 nucleotides: TGTGCCACCAGCAGTGGGGGACAGAATAATTCACCCCTCCACTTT. Its protein is CATSSGGQNNSPLHF.

This clonotype came up many times. This chain's CDR3 is CASSQGQGAFIDTQYF. The CDR3 DNA is TGTGCCAGCAGCCAGGGCCAGGGGGCATTTATTGATACGCAGTATTTT. J is TRBJ2-3 and V is TRBV7-2, with 8 bases matching TRBD1. The germline V gene has CDR1 SGHTA and CDR2 FQGNSA. V lost 5 bases, J lost 6 bases, and 13 bases stayed unmatched. The CDR3 runs to 16 residues.

Only a few counts were recorded for this clonotype. V is TRBV7-3 and J is TRBJ2-2, with D unclear. V lost 6 bases and J lost 7, with 9 bases in between. Germline assignment: CDR1 SGHTA and CDR2 FQGTGA. The CDR3 covers 12 residues. The CDR3 is CASRSSSGELFF. The CDR3 DNA is TGTGCCAGCAGATCCTCCAGCGGGGAGCTGTTTTTT.

The rearrangement joins TRBV11-2 to TRBJ2-7; D unresolved. The V end was cut by 5 bases, the J end by 4 bases, with 15 bases between. Germline V CDR1 and CDR2: SGHAT, FQNNGV. The CDR3 totals 14 residues. DNA of the CDR3: TGTGCCAGCAGCCCCTTTCCCCAGTCATACGAGCAGTACTTC. This translates into CASSPFPQSYEQYF.

In this sample, this clonotype turned up many times. CDR3 nucleotides: TGTGCCAGCAGCCCGATGGACAGGGTAGCGGGTGCTGGAAACACCATATATTTT. Its protein is CASSPMDRVAGAGNTIYF. This chain connects TRBV6-5 to TRBJ1-3, with TRBD1 identical over 8 bases. Germline CDR1 and CDR2: MNHEY and SVGAGI. J gave up 2 bases and V 6 bases, and 15 bases lay outside the gene matches. The CDR3 spans 18 residues.

This clonotype was observed at least ten times. This chain uses TRBV6-5 with TRBJ2-7, with D possibly TRBD2 on 5 matching bases. Germline assignment: CDR1 MNHEY and CDR2 SVGAGI. V lost 6 bases to trimming and J lost 7 bases, with 10 bases between them. The CDR3 loop spans 11 amino acids. CDR3 region: CASRSQREQYF. The CDR3 bases are TGTGCCAGCAGATCCCAGCGGGAGCAGTACTTC.

The V gene is TRBV4-3, the J gene TRBJ1-2, with D perhaps TRBD1 (5 bases). CDR3 length: 16 amino acids. Germline lookup yields CDR1 LGHNA and CDR2 YSLEER. V was cut by 3 bases and J by 2 bases, with 16 bases left in between. The CDR3 nucleotides read TGCGCCAGCAGCCAGGGAGCCGGGACGGGGAACTATGGCTACACCTTC. This sequence encodes CASSQGAGTGNYGYTF.

On this clonotype itself: With a much larger clone just one base away, this may be a read error. The chain joins TRBV7-2 to TRBJ2-7, with D perhaps matching TRBD2 (6 bases). Per germline, CDR1 SGHTA and CDR2 FQGNSA. The CDR3 consists of 16 residues. CDR3 in amino acids: CASSLDRDSPRYAQYF. The CDR3 nucleotides read TGTGCCAGCAGCTTAGACCGGGACTCTCCCCGCTACGCGCAGTACTTC. Complete variable domain (other parts from reference TRBV7-2 and TRBJ2-7): GAGVSQSPSNKVTEKGKDVELRCDPISGHTALYWYRQSLGQGLEFLIYFQGNSAPDKSGLPSDRFSAERTGGSVSTLTIQRTQQEDSAVYLCASSLDRDSPRYAQYFGPGTRLTVT.

Comments on this clonotype: A clone one base away is much larger, so this may be a read error. The chain has TRBV20-1 and TRBJ2-5; D is tentatively TRBD1 or TRBD2 (5 bases each). Germline V CDR1 and CDR2: DFQATT, SNEGSKA (reference sequence). The CDR3 has 16 amino acids. Trimming took off 7 bases at V and 1 base at J, with 22 bases between the two ends. CDR3 amino acids: CSVSRGAHASQETQYF. CDR3 sequence (DNA): TGCAGTGTTAGTAGGGGAGCCCACGCATCCCAAGAGACCCAGTACTTC.

The chain joins TRBV7-6 to TRBJ2-1; 7 nucleotides agree with TRBD2. Looked up from germline, CDR1 is SGHVS and CDR2 is FNYEAQ. This CDR3 contains 19 residues. Trimming removed 5 bases from V and 1 base from J; junction bases left unmatched: 17. CDR3 DNA sequence: TGTGCCAGCAGCCCGGGCGGCGGGAGCGTAGGTGTATCCTACAATGAGCAGTTCTTC. Translating it yields CASSPGGGSVGVSYNEQFF.

This clonotype was seen a handful of times. The chain couples TRBV4-1 to TRBJ2-7; perhaps TRBD1 as D (6 bases). This CDR3 contains 15 residues. V lost 1 base and J lost 0, with 10 bases in between. Looked up from germline, CDR1 is MGHRA and CDR2 is YSYEKL. The CDR3 loop is CASSQGDISSYEQYF. CDR3 sequence (DNA): TGCGCCAGCAGCCAAGGGGACATAAGCTCCTACGAGCAGTACTTC.

This clonotype was recorded a few times. The chain recombines TRBV27 with TRBJ2-3; D is unclear. The germline CDR1 and CDR2 sequences are MNHEY and SMNVEV (reference sequence). The germline V and J ends were trimmed by 5 bases and 1 base, with 16 bases remaining between them. CDR3 length: 16 residues. In nucleotides, the CDR3 is TGTGCCAGCAGTGACGTGGGCCCAGGAGGCACAGATACGCAGTATTTT. It yields the protein CASSDVGPGGTDTQYF.

A remark on this clonotype: Just one base apart from a much larger clone, this may be a read error. The rearrangement joins TRBV7-9 to TRBJ2-2, with D uncertain. The germline V and J ends were trimmed by 6 bases and 3 bases, with 11 bases remaining between them. This CDR3 comprises 14 residues. Germline V lookup: CDR1 SEHNR, CDR2 FQNEAQ (reference sequence). The chain's CDR3 is CASRVSTDTGELFF. DNA of the CDR3: TGTGCCAGCAGGGTCAGCACGGACACCGGGGAGCTGTTTTTT.

This clonotype showed up just a few times. V usage is TRBV12-3 or TRBV12-4 and J usage is TRBJ2-5; 10 bases line up with TRBD2. With 1 base clipped from V and 5 bases from J, the junction kept 4 bases outside the gene matches. This CDR3 region has 15 residues. In DNA form, the CDR3 reads TGTGCCAGCAGTTTAGAGCGGGGGGGCCGGGAGACCCAGTACTTC. Translating gives CASSLERGGRETQYF.

This clonotype was observed a few times. The chain employs TRBV28 and TRBJ2-2; TRBD1 is a possible D gene (6 bases). This CDR3 region has 16 residues. Germline assignment: CDR1 MDHEN and CDR2 SYDVKM. V was shortened by 6 bases and J by 5 bases, with 19 bases between the two germline ends. The CDR3 sequence is CASRGWGLAETGELFF. The CDR3 nucleotides read TGTGCCAGCAGGGGGTGGGGGCTAGCCGAGACCGGGGAGCTGTTTTTT.

About this clonotype: A read error may account for a junction end that differs from germline. The chain couples TRBV5-3 to TRBJ1-6; D is perhaps TRBD1 (5 bases). TRBV5-3 is labeled an ORF, and its function is uncertain. There are 17 residues in the CDR3. CDR3 protein: CASSLDPGQEWDSPLYF. CDR3 DNA: TGTGCCAGCAGCTTGGACCCCGGACAAGAATGGGATTCACCCCTCTACTTT.

There are a few counts of this clonotype. V and J are TRBV2 and TRBJ1-5, with 7 positions matching TRBD1. CDR1 and CDR2 (germline): SNHLY, FYNNEI. J lost 7 bases, V lost 0 bases, and 15 bases had no gene match. The CDR3 contains 18 residues. As DNA, the CDR3 is TGTGCCAGCAGTGAAGCGCTTCCCGACAGGGTGTCCGTCCAGCCCCAGCATTTT. Amino acids: CASSEALPDRVSVQPQHF.

This clonotype was counted only a few times. The chain couples TRBV19 to TRBJ1-1, with D maybe TRBD1 (5 bases). The CDR3 totals 14 residues. Per the germline V gene, CDR1 is LNHDA and CDR2 is SQIVND (reference sequence). The V and J ends lost 4 bases and 6 bases respectively, with 15 bases between them. CDR3 in DNA: TGTGCCAGTAGTACCCCGCAGGGTCGAGCTGAAGCTTTCTTT. This gives the protein CASSTPQGRAEAFF.

This clonotype was recorded many times. This chain connects TRBV29-1 to TRBJ2-3; TRBD2 is a possible D gene (5 bases). Germline CDR1 SQVTM, CDR2 ANQGSEA. V shed 3 bases and J shed 3 bases, with 7 bases lying between them. The CDR3 totals 12 residues. The CDR3 spells CSVERETDTQYF. DNA of the CDR3: TGCAGCGTTGAGAGGGAGACAGATACGCAGTATTTT.

CDR3 DNA: TGCAGTGCTAGCGGGGACTCCTACAATGAGCAGTTCTTC. It codes for CSASGDSYNEQFF. The chain combines TRBV20-1 with TRBJ2-1; D possibly corresponds to TRBD2 (5 bases). The ends were cut back, 3 bases at V and 0 bases at J, with 6 bases in the middle. Germline values: CDR1 DFQATT, CDR2 SNEGSKA (reference sequence). This CDR3 has 13 residues.

On this clonotype: This may come from a read error, since a much larger clone is one base off. V and J are TRBV5-4 and TRBJ2-3; no clear D gene. Germline loops: CDR1 SGHNT, CDR2 YYREEE (reference sequence). The CDR3 extends over 16 amino acids. The CDR3 loop reads CASSLSGRSHTDTLYF. CDR3 DNA sequence: TGTGCCAGCAGCTTGAGTGGCCGCTCCCACACAGATACGCTGTATTTT.

The V and J genes are TRBV6-6 and TRBJ2-7, with 7 bases lining up with TRBD1. This CDR3 is 17 amino acids long. Germline CDR1 MNHNY, CDR2 SVGAGI (reference sequence). Trimming removed 0 bases from V and 0 bases from J; junction bases left unmatched: 8. The CDR3, as DNA: TGTGCCAGCAGTTACTCGTTGCAGGGGGTGACCTCCTACGAGCAGTACTTC. It encodes CASSYSLQGVTSYEQYF.

The table lists this clonotype with a few counts. This chain connects TRBV27 to TRBJ1-1; D possibly corresponds to TRBD1 (6 bases). This CDR3 region has 15 residues. The V gene lost 6 bases and the J gene lost 1 base, with 15 bases spanning the gap. Germline CDR1 is MNHEY and CDR2 is SMNVEV (reference sequence). Written as DNA, the CDR3 is TGTGCCAGCAGGCTGGGACAAACCGCGAACACTGAAGCTTTCTTT. Translated, it gives CASRLGQTANTEAFF.

Points on this clonotype: A much larger clone is a single base away; this may be a read error. This chain joins TRBV10-3 and TRBJ1-1; TRBD1 matches at 7 bases. The trim removed 2 bases at V and 6 bases at J, leaving 12 bases unmatched. Germline V gene sequence: CDR1 ENHRY, CDR2 SYGVKD. CDR3 length: 16 amino acids. This chain's CDR3 is CAISEAKGARGAEAFF. In nucleotides, the CDR3 is TGTGCCATCAGTGAGGCGAAGGGGGCGCGGGGCGCTGAAGCTTTCTTT.

The V gene is TRBV21-1, the J gene TRBJ1-5. TRBV21-1 is noted as a pseudogene. The CDR3 consists of 16 residues. In nucleotides, the CDR3 is TGTGCCGGCAGCCGTCTGGAGGTTTATAGCAATCAGCCCCAGCATTTT. As protein: CAGSRLEVYSNQPQHF.

This clonotype was detected many times. The chain carries TRBV7-2 and TRBJ2-3; TRBD2 is a possible D gene (5 bases). Trimming removed 5 bases from V and 8 bases from J, with 17 bases in between. Germline V gives CDR1 SGHTA, CDR2 FQGNSA. CDR3 length: 14 residues. CDR3 coding DNA: TGTGCCAGCAGCCCGAGCGTACGGGGTGGTACGCAGTATTTT. Its protein is CASSPSVRGGTQYF.